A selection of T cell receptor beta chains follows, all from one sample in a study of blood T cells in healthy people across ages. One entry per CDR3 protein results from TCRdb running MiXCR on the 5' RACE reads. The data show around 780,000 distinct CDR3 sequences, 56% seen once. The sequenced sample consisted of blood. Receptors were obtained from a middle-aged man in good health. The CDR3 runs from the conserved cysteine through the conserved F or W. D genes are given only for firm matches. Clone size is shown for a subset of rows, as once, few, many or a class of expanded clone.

CDR3 protein: CASSSGTSFSYEQYF
CDR3 DNA: TGCGCCAGCAGCTCCGGGACTAGCTTCTCCTACGAGCAGTACTTC
J gene: TRBJ2-7
D gene: TRBD2
clone size: -
V gene: TRBV5-1

CDR3 protein: CASSDAGGSNEQYF
CDR3 DNA: TGTGCCAGCAGTGACGCGGGAGGCAGCAATGAGCAGTACTTC
J gene: TRBJ2-7
D gene: TRBD2
clone size: -
V gene: TRBV25-1

CDR3 protein: CASSQDTGGWTDTQYF
CDR3 DNA: TGTGCCAGCAGCCAAGATACCGGGGGCTGGACAGATACGCAGTATTTT
J gene: TRBJ2-3
D gene: -
clone size: -
V gene: TRBV3-1

CDR3 protein: CASSFGGYNEQFF
CDR3 DNA: TGTGCCAGCAGCTTTGGGGGATACAATGAGCAGTTCTTC
J gene: TRBJ2-1
D gene: -
clone size: few
V gene: TRBV5-5

CDR3 protein: CASSMYNYEQYF
CDR3 DNA: TGTGCCAGCAGTATGTACAACTACGAGCAGTACTTC
J gene: TRBJ2-7
D gene: -
clone size: -
V gene: TRBV6-5

CDR3 protein: CASSKSGIQETQYF
CDR3 DNA: TGTGCCAGCAGCAAATCCGGGATTCAAGAGACCCAGTACTTC
J gene: TRBJ2-5
D gene: -
clone size: -
V gene: TRBV6-5

CDR3 protein: CASTIHTLRGQGSQYF
CDR3 DNA: TGTGCCAGCACGATCCACACACTAAGGGGGCAGGGATCGCAGTATTTT
J gene: TRBJ2-3
D gene: TRBD1
clone size: -
V gene: TRBV7-2

CDR3 protein: CASSLVDVAPQYF
CDR3 DNA: TGTGCCAGCAGCTTAGTCGACGTAGCGCCCCAGTACTTC
J gene: TRBJ2-5
D gene: -
clone size: -
V gene: TRBV11-3

CDR3 protein: CASSFSINQPQHF
CDR3 DNA: TGTGCCAGCAGTTTCAGCATCAATCAGCCCCAGCATTTT
J gene: TRBJ1-5
D gene: -
clone size: few
V gene: TRBV27

CDR3 protein: CSARDQLAGTSVTDTQYF
CDR3 DNA: TGCAGTGCTAGAGATCAGCTAGCGGGGACCTCTGTCACAGATACGCAGTATTTT
J gene: TRBJ2-3
D gene: TRBD2
clone size: -
V gene: TRBV20-1

CDR3 protein: CASSLGPSGHYNEQFF
CDR3 DNA: TGTGCCAGCAGCTTAGGGCCTAGCGGGCATTACAATGAGCAGTTCTTC
J gene: TRBJ2-1
D gene: TRBD2
clone size: -
V gene: TRBV11-2

CDR3 protein: CASSTATLYNEQFF
CDR3 DNA: TGTGCCAGCAGCACCGCCACCCTCTACAATGAGCAGTTCTTC
J gene: TRBJ2-1
D gene: -
clone size: -
V gene: TRBV11-2

CDR3 protein: CASTVLAGSTDTQYF
CDR3 DNA: TGTGCCAGCACGGTACTAGCGGGGAGCACAGATACGCAGTATTTT
J gene: TRBJ2-3
D gene: TRBD2
clone size: -
V gene: TRBV12-3/TRBV12-4

CDR3 protein: CASAASSYEQYF
CDR3 DNA: TGTGCCAGCGCGGCCAGCTCCTACGAGCAGTACTTC
J gene: TRBJ2-7
D gene: -
clone size: -
V gene: TRBV5-5

CDR3 protein: CASSRPSSGANVLTF
CDR3 DNA: TGTGCCAGCAGTCGGCCCTCCTCTGGGGCCAACGTCCTGACTTTC
J gene: TRBJ2-6
D gene: -
clone size: -
V gene: TRBV6-2/TRBV6-3

CDR3 protein: CASRDTGRKTTQYF
CDR3 DNA: TGTGCCAGCAGGGATACCGGACGGAAGACGACCCAGTACTTC
J gene: TRBJ2-5
D gene: -
clone size: -
V gene: TRBV6-6

CDR3 protein: CASSSIEAGRSNQPQHF
CDR3 DNA: TGTGCCAGCAGTTCAATAGAAGCGGGTCGGAGCAATCAGCCCCAGCATTTT
J gene: TRBJ1-5
D gene: -
clone size: few
V gene: TRBV6-2/TRBV6-3

CDR3 protein: CASSLRGGPYEQYF
CDR3 DNA: TGTGCCAGCAGCCTGAGAGGGGGGCCCTACGAGCAGTACTTC
J gene: TRBJ2-7
D gene: -
clone size: -
V gene: TRBV13

CDR3 protein: CSAETGQLSSYEQYF
CDR3 DNA: TGCAGTGCTGAGACCGGACAGTTAAGTTCCTACGAGCAGTACTTC
J gene: TRBJ2-7
D gene: -
clone size: few
V gene: TRBV20-1

CDR3 protein: CASSLQGGRETQYF
CDR3 DNA: TGTGCCAGCAGTTTACAGGGCGGGAGGGAGACCCAGTACTTC
J gene: TRBJ2-5
D gene: TRBD2
clone size: -
V gene: TRBV28